This TCR beta chain originates from a study of blood T cell repertoires in COVID-19. In its sample, this clone was seen once. Authors' data handling: Counts of nucleated cells, estimated from reference gene primer amplification, were obtained. TCRdb keeps only in-frame clones here, not all; method: immunoSEQ multiplex PCR. V, J and clone size derive from that table, while D and trimming were established from the DNA sequence. The data contain a few hundred thousand clones, 85% to 90% of them singletons. Germline-derived CDR1 and CDR2 are LGHDT and YNNKEL (reference sequence). With V trimmed by 4 bases and J by 8 bases, 13 bases remained unmatched. The CDR3 runs to 15 residues.

The chain links TRBV3-1 (or the pseudogene TRBV3-2) to TRBJ1-2, with 7 bases matching TRBD1. Sequenced sample: peripheral blood. This sequence originates from a woman in her fifties or sixties with active or convalescent COVID-19. CDR3 sequence reads: CASSPQGTAIGGYTF. The CDR3 coding sequence is TGTGCCAGCAGCCCACAGGGGACAGCTATAGGCGGCTACACCTTC.